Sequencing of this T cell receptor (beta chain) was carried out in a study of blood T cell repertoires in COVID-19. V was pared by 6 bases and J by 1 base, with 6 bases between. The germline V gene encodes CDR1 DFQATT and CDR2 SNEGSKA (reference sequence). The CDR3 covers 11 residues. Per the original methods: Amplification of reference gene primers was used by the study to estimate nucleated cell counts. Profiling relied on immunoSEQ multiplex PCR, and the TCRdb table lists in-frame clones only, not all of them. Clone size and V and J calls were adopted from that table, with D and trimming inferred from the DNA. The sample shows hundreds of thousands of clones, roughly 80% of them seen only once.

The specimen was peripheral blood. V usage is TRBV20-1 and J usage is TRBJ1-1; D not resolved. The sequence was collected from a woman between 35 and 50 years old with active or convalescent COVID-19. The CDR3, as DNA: TGCAGTGCGGCCCCGAACACTGAAGCTTTCTTT. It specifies CSAAPNTEAFF.